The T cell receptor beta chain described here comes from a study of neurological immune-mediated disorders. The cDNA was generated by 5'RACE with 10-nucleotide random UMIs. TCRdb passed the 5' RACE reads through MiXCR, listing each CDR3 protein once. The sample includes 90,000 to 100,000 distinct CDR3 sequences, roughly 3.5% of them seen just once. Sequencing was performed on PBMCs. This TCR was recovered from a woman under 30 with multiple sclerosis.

CDR3 DNA: TGTGCCAGCAGTTGGGATCCTACAGAGGCAGGGCAAGAAAAACTGTTTTTT. Protein sequence: CASSWDPTEAGQEKLFF. The chain is built from TRBV28 and TRBJ1-4, with D tentatively TRBD1 (5 bases). The V and J ends lost 4 bases and 8 bases respectively, with 23 bases between them. CDR3 length: 17 amino acids. Germline CDR1 is MDHEN and CDR2 is SYDVKM.